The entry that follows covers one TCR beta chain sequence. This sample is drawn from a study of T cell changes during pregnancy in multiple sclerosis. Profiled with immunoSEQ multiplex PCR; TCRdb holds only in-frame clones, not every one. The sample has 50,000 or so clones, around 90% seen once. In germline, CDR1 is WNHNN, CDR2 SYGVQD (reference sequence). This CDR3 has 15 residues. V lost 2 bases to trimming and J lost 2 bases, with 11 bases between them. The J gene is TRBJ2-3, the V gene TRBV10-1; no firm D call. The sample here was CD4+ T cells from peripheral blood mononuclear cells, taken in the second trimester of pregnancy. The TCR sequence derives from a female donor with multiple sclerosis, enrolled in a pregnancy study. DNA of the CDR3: TGCGCCAGCAGTGAGACACACAGAGACACAGATACGCAGTATTTT. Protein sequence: CASSETHRDTDTQYF.